This record looks at one T cell receptor beta chain sequence and its context. The antigen is undetermined. This sample was included in a study of T-cell reconstitution after alpha-beta-depleted transplantation in children. Broader study findings: By one year post-transplant, T-cell counts and diversity largely arose from T cells that were newly produced. Recipient T cells and thymic progenitors that survived gave rise to the high TCRbeta diversity observed at day 60 in some patients. The study reportedly traced alpha-beta T cells about two months after transplant to several hundred expanded graft clones.

TCRbeta library preparation incorporated unique molecular identifiers. TCRdb independently ran MiXCR on the PCR reads; one entry per CDR3 protein. The table includes 600,000 or so distinct CDR3 sequences, roughly 23% detected once. The germline CDR1 and CDR2 sequences are SGHRS and YFSETQ. The CDR3 length is 15 residues. V lost 3 bases, J lost 2 bases, and 7 bases stayed unmatched. J is TRBJ1-1 and V is TRBV5-1; 7 bases are shared with TRBD1. The sequencing used PBMCs, mostly from graft donor cells, collected 360 days after TCRalphabeta/CD19-depleted stem cell transplant. The source of this sequence is a boy in the first two years of life who had a stem cell transplant for acute myeloid leukemia, so the T cells may come from the graft donor. CDR3 DNA sequence: TGCGCCAGCAGCTCCCTTGCAGGGGGAAACACTGAAGCTTTCTTT. It translates to CASSSLAGGNTEAFF.